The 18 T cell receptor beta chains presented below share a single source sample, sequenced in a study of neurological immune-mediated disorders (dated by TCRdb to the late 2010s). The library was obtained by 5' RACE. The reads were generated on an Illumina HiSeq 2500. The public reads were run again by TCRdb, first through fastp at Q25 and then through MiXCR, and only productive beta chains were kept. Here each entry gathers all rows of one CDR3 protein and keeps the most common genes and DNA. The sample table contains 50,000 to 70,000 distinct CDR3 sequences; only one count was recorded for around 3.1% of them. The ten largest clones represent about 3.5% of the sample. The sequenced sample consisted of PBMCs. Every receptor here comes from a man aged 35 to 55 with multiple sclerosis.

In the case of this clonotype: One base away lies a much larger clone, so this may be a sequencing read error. Here the CDR3 reads CASSRTSGRVSLYNEQFF. The CDR3 DNA sequence: TGTGCCAGCAGTCGGACTAGCGGGAGGGTCAGCCTCTACAATGAGCAGTTCTTC. The chain links TRBV12-3 or TRBV12-4 to TRBJ2-1, with TRBD2 matching 15 bases. V lost 5 bases, J lost 3 bases, and 8 bases stayed unmatched. This CDR3 comprises 18 residues.

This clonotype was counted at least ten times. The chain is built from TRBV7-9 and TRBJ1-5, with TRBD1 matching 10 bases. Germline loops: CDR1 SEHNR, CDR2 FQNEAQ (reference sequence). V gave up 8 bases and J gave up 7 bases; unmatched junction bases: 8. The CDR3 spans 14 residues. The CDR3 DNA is TGTGCCAGCCAGGGACAGGGGAGTATCCAGCCCCAGCATTTT. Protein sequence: CASQGQGSIQPQHF.

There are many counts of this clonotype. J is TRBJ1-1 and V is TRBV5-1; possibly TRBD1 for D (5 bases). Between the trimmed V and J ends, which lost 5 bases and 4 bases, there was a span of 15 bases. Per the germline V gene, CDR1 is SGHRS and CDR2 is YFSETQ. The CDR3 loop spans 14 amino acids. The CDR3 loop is CASRQVEGSTEAFF. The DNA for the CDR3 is TGCGCCAGCAGGCAGGTCGAGGGGAGCACTGAAGCTTTCTTT. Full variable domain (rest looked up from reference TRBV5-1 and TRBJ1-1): KAGVTQTPRYLIKTRGQQVTLSCSPISGHRSVSWYQQTPGQGLQFLFEYFSETQRNKGNFPGRFSGRQFSNSRSEMNVSTLELGDSALYLCASRQVEGSTEAFFGQGTRLTVV.

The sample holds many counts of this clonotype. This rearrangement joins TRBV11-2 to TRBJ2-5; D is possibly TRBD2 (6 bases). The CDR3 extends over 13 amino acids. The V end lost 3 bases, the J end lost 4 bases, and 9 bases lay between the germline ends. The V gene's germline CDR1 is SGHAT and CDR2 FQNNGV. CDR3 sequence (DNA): TGTGCCAGCAGCTTCGGGGGTAGAGAGACCCAGTACTTC. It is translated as CASSFGGRETQYF.

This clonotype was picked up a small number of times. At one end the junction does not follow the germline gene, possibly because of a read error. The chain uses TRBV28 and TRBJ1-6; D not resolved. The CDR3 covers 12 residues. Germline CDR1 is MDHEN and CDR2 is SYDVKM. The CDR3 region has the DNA TGTGCCAGCAGTCAGTCTAATTCACCCCTCAACTTT. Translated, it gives CASSQSNSPLNF. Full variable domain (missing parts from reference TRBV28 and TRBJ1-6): DVKVTQSSRYLVKRTGEKVFLECVQDMDHENMFWYRQDPGLGLRLIYFSYDVKMKEKGDIPEGYSVSREKKERFSLILESASTNQTSMYLCASSQSNSPLNFGNGTRLTVT.

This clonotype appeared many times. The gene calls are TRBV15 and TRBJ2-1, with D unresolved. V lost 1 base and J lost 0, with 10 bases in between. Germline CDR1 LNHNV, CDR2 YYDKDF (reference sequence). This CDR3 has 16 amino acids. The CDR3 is CATSRGTTSSYNEQFF. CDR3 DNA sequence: TGTGCCACCAGCAGAGGGACGACCAGCTCCTACAATGAGCAGTTCTTC.

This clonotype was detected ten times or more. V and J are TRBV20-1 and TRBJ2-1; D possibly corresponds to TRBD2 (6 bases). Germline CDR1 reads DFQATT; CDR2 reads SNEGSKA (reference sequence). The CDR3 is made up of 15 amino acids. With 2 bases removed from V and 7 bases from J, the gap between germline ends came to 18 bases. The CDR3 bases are TGCAGTGCTAGATTGGGGCCCCCCGGAGGGAATGAGCAGTTCTTC. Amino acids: CSARLGPPGGNEQFF.

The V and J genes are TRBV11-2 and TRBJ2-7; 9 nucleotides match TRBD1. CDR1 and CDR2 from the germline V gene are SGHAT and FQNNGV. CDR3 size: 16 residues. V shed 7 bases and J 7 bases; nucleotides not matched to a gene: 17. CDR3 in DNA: TGTGCCAGCACCCTTACCGGGACAGGGAGTCTCGAAGAGCAGTACTTC. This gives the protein CASTLTGTGSLEEQYF.

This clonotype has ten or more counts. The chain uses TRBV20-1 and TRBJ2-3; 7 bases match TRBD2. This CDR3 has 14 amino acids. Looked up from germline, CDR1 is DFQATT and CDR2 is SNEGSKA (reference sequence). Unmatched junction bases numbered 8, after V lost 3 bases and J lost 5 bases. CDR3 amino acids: CSASFQGGLDTQYF. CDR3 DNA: TGCAGTGCTAGTTTTCAGGGAGGGCTAGATACGCAGTATTTT.

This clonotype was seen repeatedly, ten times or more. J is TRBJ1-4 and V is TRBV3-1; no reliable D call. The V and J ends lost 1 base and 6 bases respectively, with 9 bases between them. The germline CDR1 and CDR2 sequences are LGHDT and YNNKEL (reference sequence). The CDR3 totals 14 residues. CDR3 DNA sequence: TGTGCCAGCAGCCAAGGACGGACGGATGAAAAACTGTTTTTT. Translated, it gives CASSQGRTDEKLFF.

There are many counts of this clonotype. This CDR3 is CASSRGGEAFF. Here the CDR3 DNA reads TGTGCCAGCAGCCGAGGAGGTGAAGCTTTCTTT. The V and J genes are TRBV7-6 and TRBJ1-1; D not resolved. The CDR3 is 11 residues long. With 5 bases removed from V and 7 bases from J, the gap between germline ends came to 8 bases. Germline assignment: CDR1 SGHVS and CDR2 FNYEAQ.

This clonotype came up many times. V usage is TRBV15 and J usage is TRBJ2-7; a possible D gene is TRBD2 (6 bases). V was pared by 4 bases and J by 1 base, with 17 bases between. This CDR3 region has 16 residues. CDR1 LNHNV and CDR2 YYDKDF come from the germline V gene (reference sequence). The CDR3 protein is CATSTKEGTNSYEQYF. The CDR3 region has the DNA TGTGCCACCAGCACTAAGGAGGGGACCAATTCCTACGAGCAGTACTTC.

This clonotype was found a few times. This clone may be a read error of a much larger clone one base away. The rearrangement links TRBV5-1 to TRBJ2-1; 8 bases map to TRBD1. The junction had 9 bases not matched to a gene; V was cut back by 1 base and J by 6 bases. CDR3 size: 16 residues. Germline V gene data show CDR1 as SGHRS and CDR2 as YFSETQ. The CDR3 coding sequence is TGCGCCAGCAGCTTGTACAGACAGGGGTCATTCAATGAGCAGTTCTTC. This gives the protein CASSLYRQGSFNEQFF.

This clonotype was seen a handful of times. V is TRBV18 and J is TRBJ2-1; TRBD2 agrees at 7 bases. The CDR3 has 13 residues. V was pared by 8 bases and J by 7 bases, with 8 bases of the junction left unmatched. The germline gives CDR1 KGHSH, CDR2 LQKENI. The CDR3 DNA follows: TGTGCCAGCACCAAGGGAGGGGAGAATGAGCAGTTCTTC. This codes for CASTKGGENEQFF.

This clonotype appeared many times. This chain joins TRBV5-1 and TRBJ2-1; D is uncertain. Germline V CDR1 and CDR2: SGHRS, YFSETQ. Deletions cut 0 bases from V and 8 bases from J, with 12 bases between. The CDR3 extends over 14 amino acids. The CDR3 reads CASSLESGAHEQFF. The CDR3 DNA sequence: TGCGCCAGCAGCTTGGAGTCAGGTGCCCATGAGCAGTTCTTC.

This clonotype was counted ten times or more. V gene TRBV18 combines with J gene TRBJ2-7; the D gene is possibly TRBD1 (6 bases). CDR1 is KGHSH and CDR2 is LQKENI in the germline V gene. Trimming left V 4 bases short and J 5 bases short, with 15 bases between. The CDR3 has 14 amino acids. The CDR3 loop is CASSLFEGVDEQYF. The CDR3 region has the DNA TGTGCCAGCTCACTGTTCGAGGGGGTCGACGAGCAGTACTTC.

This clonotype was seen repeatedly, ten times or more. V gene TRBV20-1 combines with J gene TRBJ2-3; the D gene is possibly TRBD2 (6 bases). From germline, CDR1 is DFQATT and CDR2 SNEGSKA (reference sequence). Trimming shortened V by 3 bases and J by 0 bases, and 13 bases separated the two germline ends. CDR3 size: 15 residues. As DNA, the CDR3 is TGCAGTGCTAGGCCCCCCGGGGGAAGCACAGATACGCAGTATTTT. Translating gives CSARPPGGSTDTQYF.

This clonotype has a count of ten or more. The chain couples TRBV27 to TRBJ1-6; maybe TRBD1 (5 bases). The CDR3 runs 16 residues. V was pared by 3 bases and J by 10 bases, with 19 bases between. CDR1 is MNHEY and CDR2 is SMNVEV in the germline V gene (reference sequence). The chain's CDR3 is CASSLARDVSGSPLHF. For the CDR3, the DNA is TGTGCCAGCAGTTTGGCCCGGGACGTCTCTGGGTCACCCCTCCACTTT.